One and the same sample provided the 30 T cell receptor beta chains below, sequenced in a study of regulatory T cells in long-lasting Graves disease. Time point defined: persistent/refractory GD, antithyroid drugs over 5 years with positive TRAb. Preparation of the TCR library used RNA extracted from PBMCs. iRepertoire HTBI primers and Arm-PCR of CDR3 regions built TCR beta libraries. Using its own MiXCR run on the multiplex PCR reads, TCRdb lists one record per CDR3 protein. The data contain some 370,000 distinct CDR3 sequences, about a fifth of them singletons. This sample comprised peripheral blood mononuclear cells (PBMCs), obtained when the disease was refractory, from a patient treated with antithyroid drugs. The receptors were gathered from a female donor with Graves disease.

Ten or more counts support this clonotype. The chain has TRBV30 and TRBJ1-4, with 7 bases aligning to TRBD1. Germline V gene sequence: CDR1 GTSNPN, CDR2 SVGIG (reference sequence). The CDR3 is made up of 13 amino acids. V dropped 7 bases and J dropped 8; count of bases not matched to a gene: 10. CDR3 coding DNA: TGTGCCTCCCCAGGGGGGGCCCCCGAAAAACTGTTTTTT. Protein sequence: CASPGGAPEKLFF.

The rearrangement links TRBV3-1 to TRBJ2-1; a possible D gene is TRBD2 (6 bases). V shed 1 base and J shed 7 bases, with 23 bases lying between them. The germline CDR1 and CDR2 sequences are LGHDT and YNNKEL (reference sequence). The length of the CDR3 is 18 residues. CDR3 coding DNA: TGTGCCAGCAGCCAAGCGGGTGGCGGACGGGAGAGGTGGAATGAGCAGTTCTTC. It is translated as CASSQAGGGRERWNEQFF.

This clonotype was recorded a few times. The V call is TRBV7-9, the J call TRBJ2-2; possible D gene TRBD2, 6 bases. From germline, CDR1 is SEHNR and CDR2 FQNEAQ (reference sequence). The CDR3 runs 15 residues. V shed 6 bases and J shed 6 bases, with 17 bases lying between them. The CDR3 DNA sequence: TGTGCCAGCAGGCGGACGACTAGTTTTCCCGGGGAGCTGTTTTTT. It is translated as CASRRTTSFPGELFF.

This clonotype came up many times. The CDR3, as DNA: TGTGCCAGCAGGCTGACAGGGTTTAATGAAAAACTGTTTTTT. Residues: CASRLTGFNEKLFF. The chain has TRBV6-2 or TRBV6-3 and TRBJ1-4; TRBD1 aligns across 7 bases. Germline lookup yields CDR1 MNHEY and CDR2 SVGEGT. The CDR3 runs to 14 residues. V trimming: 6 bases; J trimming: 4 bases; junction bases outside the gene matches: 5.

This clonotype was detected only a few times. V is TRBV5-1 and J is TRBJ2-7; D is perhaps TRBD1 (5 bases). Trimming removed 0 bases from V and 3 bases from J, with 7 bases in between. This CDR3 is built from 13 residues. Germline lookup yields CDR1 SGHRS and CDR2 YFSETQ. CDR3 loop: CASSLGTIYEQYF. The DNA for the CDR3 is TGCGCCAGCAGCTTGGGGACAATCTACGAGCAGTACTTC.

This clonotype was seen a few times. The V call is TRBV6-1, the J call TRBJ2-7; D gene ambiguous. This CDR3 is 13 amino acids long. V was trimmed by 5 bases and J by 2 bases, leaving 10 bases between them. Germline CDR1 MNHNS, CDR2 SASEGT. The CDR3 region has the DNA TGTGCCAGCAGTCCAAGAACGACCTACGAGCAGTACTTC. It encodes CASSPRTTYEQYF.

This clonotype was counted a few times. The chain links TRBV11-2 to TRBJ2-7; 11 bases match TRBD1. This CDR3 is 15 amino acids long. J was trimmed by 3 bases and V by 4 bases; bases with no gene match: 5. Germline-derived CDR1 and CDR2 are SGHAT and FQNNGV. CDR3 sequence reads: CASSSKDRGHYEQYF. The CDR3 DNA follows: TGTGCCAGCAGCTCTAAGGACAGGGGGCACTACGAGCAGTACTTC. The variable domain in full, completed from reference TRBV11-2 and TRBJ2-7, reads EAGVAQSPRYKIIEKRQSVAFWCNPISGHATLYWYQQILGQGPKLLIQFQNNGVVDDSQLPKDRFSAERLKGVDSTLKIQPAKLEDSAVYLCASSSKDRGHYEQYFGPGTRLTVT.

This clonotype was observed at least ten times. The V call is TRBV29-1, the J call TRBJ1-2; D unresolved. CDR1 and CDR2 (germline): SQVTM, ANQGSEA. V was cut by 3 bases and J by 6 bases, with 11 bases left in between. This CDR3 spans 12 amino acids. CDR3 amino acids: CSVEAGFNGYTF. CDR3 bases: TGCAGCGTTGAGGCGGGGTTTAATGGCTACACCTTC.

This clonotype has just a few counts. The CDR3 DNA sequence: TGTGCCTGGAGTCCCCTGCAGGGGAGGAACACTGAAGCTTTCTTT. This translates into CAWSPLQGRNTEAFF. The V call is TRBV7-2, the J call TRBJ1-1; tentatively, D is TRBD1 (6 bases). CDR3 length equals 15 residues. V gave up 11 bases and J gave up 1 base, with 20 bases separating them. The V gene's germline CDR1 is SGHTA and CDR2 FQGNSA.

This clonotype was recorded a few times. The chain recombines TRBV29-1 with TRBJ1-2; D not certain. Between the trimmed V and J ends, which lost 4 bases and 5 bases, there was a span of 14 bases. Germline V gives CDR1 SQVTM, CDR2 ANQGSEA. The length of the CDR3 is 13 residues. CDR3 sequence: CSVAPDQLYGYTF. In DNA form, the CDR3 reads TGCAGCGTTGCCCCGGACCAACTATATGGCTACACCTTC.

The chain recombines TRBV29-1 with TRBJ2-5; 10 nucleotides agree with TRBD2. The V gene's germline CDR1 is SQVTM and CDR2 ANQGSEA. The CDR3 has 12 amino acids. Germline trimming cut 5 bases from V and 6 bases from J; bases unmatched to any gene: 3. In nucleotides, the CDR3 is TGCAGCGTTCTAGCGGGAGAAAAGACCCAGTACTTC. As protein: CSVLAGEKTQYF.

CDR3 residues: CASSMAQGLGNTEAFF. The DNA of the CDR3 is TGTGCCAGTAGTATGGCGCAGGGACTCGGGAACACTGAAGCTTTCTTT. The chain links TRBV19 to TRBJ1-1, with a possible D match to TRBD1 (5 bases). The CDR3 is made up of 16 amino acids. Germline assignment: CDR1 LNHDA and CDR2 SQIVND (reference sequence). Trimming shortened V by 3 bases and J by 1 base, and 15 bases separated the two germline ends.

This chain links TRBV5-1 with TRBJ1-1, with D hard to call. There are 12 residues in the CDR3. In germline, CDR1 is SGHRS, CDR2 YFSETQ. V was trimmed by 0 bases and J by 5 bases, leaving 5 bases between them. The CDR3 DNA reads as TGCGCCAGCAGCTTGGATCTAACTGAAGCTTTCTTT. Translation gives CASSLDLTEAFF.

This sequence joins TRBV5-1 and TRBJ2-7; 8 bases fit TRBD1. CDR1 and CDR2 (germline): SGHRS, YFSETQ. This CDR3 region has 13 residues. V gave up 4 bases and J gave up 5 bases; unmatched junction bases: 5. DNA for the CDR3: TGCGCCAGCAGCAACGGACAGGGCCACGAGCAGTACTTC. Amino acid sequence: CASSNGQGHEQYF.

There are a few counts of this clonotype. This chain joins TRBV12-3 or TRBV12-4 and TRBJ2-4; 9 bases fit TRBD2. The CDR3 extends over 15 amino acids. V lost 3 bases and J lost 2; bases outside the gene matches: 2. The DNA of the CDR3 is TGTGCCAGCAGTTTGCCTAGCGGGACCAAAAACATTCAGTACTTC. Translation: CASSLPSGTKNIQYF.

Remarks on this clonotype: This could be a read error, since a much larger clone is one nucleotide away. V usage is TRBV7-2 and J usage is TRBJ1-2; D is perhaps TRBD1 (6 bases). The CDR3 loop spans 13 amino acids. Germline lookup yields CDR1 SGHTA and CDR2 FQGNSA. CDR3 DNA sequence: TGTGCCAGCAGCCACAGGGACGGCTATGGCTGCACCTTC. This translates into CASSHRDGYGCTF.

This clonotype was detected ten times or more. The gene calls are TRBV12-3 or TRBV12-4 and TRBJ1-5, with 7 bases lining up with TRBD1. V shed 3 bases and J 3 bases; nucleotides not matched to a gene: 5. The CDR3 totals 15 residues. The CDR3 DNA follows: TGTGCCAGCAGTTTTTCGGGACAGCCCAATCAGCCCCAGCATTTT. The encoded protein is CASSFSGQPNQPQHF.

The chain has TRBV5-6 and TRBJ1-1; the D gene is possibly TRBD1 (6 bases). Trimming took 1 base from V and 0 from J, leaving 10 bases between them. Looked up from germline, CDR1 is SGHDT and CDR2 is YYEEEE. The CDR3 extends over 15 amino acids. The CDR3 sequence: CASSLNGQMNTEAFF. CDR3 DNA: TGTGCCAGCAGCTTGAATGGACAGATGAACACTGAAGCTTTCTTT.

This clonotype appeared many times. The V gene is TRBV2, the J gene TRBJ1-1; no clear D gene. Deletions cut 6 bases from V and 0 bases from J, with 5 bases between. The CDR3 totals 12 residues. Germline CDR1 is SNHLY and CDR2 is FYNNEI. CDR3 amino acids: CASRRLNTEAFF. The DNA of the CDR3 is TGTGCCAGCAGACGACTGAACACTGAAGCTTTCTTT. The variable domain in full, completed from reference TRBV2 and TRBJ1-1, reads EPEVTQTPSHQVTQMGQEVILRCVPISNHLYFYWYRQILGQKVEFLVSFYNNEISEKSEIFDDQFSVERPDGSNFTLKIRSTKLEDSAMYFCASRRLNTEAFFGQGTRLTVV.

This clonotype was observed many times. The chain has TRBV12-3 or TRBV12-4 and TRBJ1-1; perhaps TRBD1 as D (6 bases). This CDR3 has 12 amino acids. The germline V and J ends were trimmed by 6 bases and 6 bases, with 11 bases remaining between them. CDR3 sequence reads: CASRQGLSEAFF. The CDR3 DNA reads TGTGCCAGCAGACAGGGTTTATCTGAAGCTTTCTTT.

This clonotype was seen repeatedly, ten times or more. The CDR3 loop is CASSWWTDTNTGELFF. The CDR3 nucleotides read TGTGCCAGCAGCTGGTGGACAGACACGAACACCGGGGAGCTGTTTTTT. The chain has TRBV12-3 or TRBV12-4 and TRBJ2-2; possible D gene TRBD1, 6 bases. V was trimmed by 6 bases and J by 0 bases, leaving 14 bases between them. CDR3 size: 16 residues.

There are many counts of this clonotype. The chain uses TRBV6-1 and TRBJ2-7; D call uncertain. CDR1 and CDR2 from the germline V gene are MNHNS and SASEGT. The ends were cut back, 6 bases at V and 3 bases at J, with 15 bases in the middle. The CDR3 totals 14 residues. As DNA, the CDR3 is TGTGCCAGCAGACCCCTGCCGGGTTTCTACGAGCAGTACTTC. Its translation: CASRPLPGFYEQYF.

The V call is TRBV30, the J call TRBJ2-7, with 7 bases lining up with TRBD1. This CDR3 region has 18 residues. V shed 3 bases and J 3 bases; nucleotides not matched to a gene: 20. The germline V gene has CDR1 GTSNPN and CDR2 SVGIG (reference sequence). The chain's CDR3 is CAWRLKQGIERPSYEQYF. CDR3 DNA: TGTGCCTGGAGGCTAAAACAGGGGATTGAGCGGCCCAGCTACGAGCAGTACTTC.

The rearrangement links TRBV16 to TRBJ1-2, with D perhaps matching TRBD1 (5 bases). CDR1 and CDR2 (germline): KGHSY, FQNENV. V lost 0 bases and J 4 bases, leaving 12 bases between the germline ends. The CDR3 runs to 15 residues. The CDR3 is CASSQSQGEVYGYTF. The DNA for the CDR3 is TGTGCCAGCAGCCAATCGCAGGGCGAGGTCTATGGCTACACCTTC.

V usage is TRBV7-9 and J usage is TRBJ2-7; perhaps TRBD1 as D (6 bases). Deletions cut 5 bases from V and 0 bases from J, with 23 bases between. Germline values: CDR1 SEHNR, CDR2 FQNEAQ (reference sequence). The CDR3 runs 18 residues. The CDR3 here is CASSPLPADSKGSYEQYF. The CDR3 coding sequence is TGTGCCAGCAGCCCCCTACCGGCGGACAGCAAAGGCTCCTACGAGCAGTACTTC.

This clonotype has ten or more counts. This chain's CDR3 is CASSFQGTDDEQYF. CDR3 DNA: TGTGCCAGCAGTTTTCAGGGTACCGACGACGAGCAGTACTTC. This chain links TRBV12-3 or TRBV12-4 with TRBJ2-7; TRBD1 might be the D (5 bases). The CDR3 spans 14 residues. Trimming pared 3 bases from V and 5 bases from J, leaving 14 bases between.

This clonotype was observed at least ten times. The chain recombines TRBV7-2 with TRBJ1-6; 7 positions match TRBD1. The CDR3 is 16 amino acids. Unmatched junction bases numbered 9, after V lost 4 bases and J lost 6 bases. Germline V gene data show CDR1 as SGHTA and CDR2 as FQGNSA. The CDR3 sequence: CASSSHSQGINSPLHF. In DNA, the CDR3 is TGTGCCAGCAGCTCCCACTCACAGGGGATTAATTCACCCCTCCACTTT. Supplemented by reference TRBV7-2 and TRBJ1-6, the full variable domain reads GAGVSQSPSNKVTEKGKDVELRCDPISGHTALYWYRQSLGQGLEFLIYFQGNSAPDKSGLPSDRFSAERTGGSVSTLTIQRTQQEDSAVYLCASSSHSQGINSPLHFGNGTRLTVT.

This clonotype was picked up many times. The chain uses TRBV7-6 and TRBJ2-5, with 9 nucleotides matching TRBD1. This CDR3 spans 14 amino acids. Per the germline V gene, CDR1 is SGHVS and CDR2 is FNYEAQ. V dropped 6 bases and J dropped 5; count of bases not matched to a gene: 7. CDR3 sequence reads: CASSPGTGLETQYF. DNA of the CDR3: TGTGCCAGCAGTCCCGGGACAGGGCTGGAGACCCAGTACTTC.

V gene TRBV6-9 combines with J gene TRBJ1-4; perhaps TRBD1 as D (6 bases). The CDR3 sequence is 17 residues long. V was pared by 3 bases and J by 8 bases, with 22 bases between. Germline CDR1 reads MNHGY; CDR2 reads SVAAGI. The CDR3 protein is CASSYEGGGGQAEKLFF. CDR3 DNA: TGTGCCAGCAGTTACGAGGGGGGGGGGGGGCAAGCGGAAAAACTGTTTTTT.

This clonotype came up many times. The gene calls are TRBV7-2 and TRBJ1-4; possible D gene TRBD1, 6 bases. The germline V and J ends were trimmed by 5 bases and 3 bases, with 7 bases remaining between them. The CDR3 is made up of 13 amino acids. The germline V gene has CDR1 SGHTA and CDR2 FQGNSA. The CDR3 DNA follows: TGTGCCAGCAGCCAGGGGCCTAATGAAAAACTGTTTTTT. Translating it yields CASSQGPNEKLFF.